This T cell receptor beta chain was documented in a study of blood T cell repertoires in COVID-19. This clone appeared a single time. The table came from immunoSEQ multiplex PCR; TCRdb's copy has only in-frame clones and leaves some out. Of more than 250,000 clones listed, about four fifths are singletons. Input material: peripheral blood. The receptor was isolated from a woman aged 45-59 years with acute or convalescent COVID-19.

Written as DNA, the CDR3 is TGTGCCAGCTCCGACAGGGGAGGCTATGGCTACACCTTC. This encodes CASSDRGGYGYTF. This chain connects TRBV18 to TRBJ1-2, with 8 bases that match TRBD1. Germline CDR1 reads KGHSH; CDR2 reads LQKENI. The CDR3 is 13 residues long. J was trimmed by 4 bases and V by 6 bases; bases with no gene match: 4. The whole variable domain, remainder taken from reference TRBV18 and TRBJ1-2, is NAGVMQNPRHLVRRRGQEARLRCSPMKGHSHVYWYRQLPEEGLKFMVYLQKENIIDESGMPKERFSAEFPKEGPSILRIQQVVRGDSAAYFCASSDRGGYGYTFGSGTRLTVV.